This TCR beta chain was recorded in a study of CD8 T cells in Susac syndrome. Whole-study results and caveats: By the study's own acknowledgment, its TCR sequencing and HLA analysis included relatively few individuals.

When the RNA was reverse transcribed, random hexamers were used with an input of roughly 0.45 to 1 ug. Amplification of TCR beta CDR3 by immunoSEQ multiplex PCR spanned 54 Vbeta and 13 Jbeta. TCRdb redid the calling of the immunoSEQ multiplex PCR reads with MiXCR, one entry per CDR3 protein. The sample holds about 300,000 distinct CDR3 sequences; approximately 90% are singletons and the top ten take approximately 0.18%. TEMRA cells were FACS-enriched and CD8+ and CD4+ T cells negatively isolated. A word on this clonotype: Its antigen remains unidentified.

CDR3 size: 14 residues. With V trimmed by 3 bases and J by 5 bases, 5 bases remained unmatched. Germline CDR1 is SGHDT and CDR2 is YYEEEE. The specimen sequenced was CD8+ T cells from PBMCs. The sequence came from a human donor with multiple sclerosis. The rearrangement joins TRBV5-6 to TRBJ2-3; the match to TRBD2 covers 8 bases. The CDR3 sequence: CASSSPGTRDTQYF. CDR3 nucleotide sequence: TGTGCCAGCAGCTCTCCCGGGACTAGAGATACGCAGTATTTT.